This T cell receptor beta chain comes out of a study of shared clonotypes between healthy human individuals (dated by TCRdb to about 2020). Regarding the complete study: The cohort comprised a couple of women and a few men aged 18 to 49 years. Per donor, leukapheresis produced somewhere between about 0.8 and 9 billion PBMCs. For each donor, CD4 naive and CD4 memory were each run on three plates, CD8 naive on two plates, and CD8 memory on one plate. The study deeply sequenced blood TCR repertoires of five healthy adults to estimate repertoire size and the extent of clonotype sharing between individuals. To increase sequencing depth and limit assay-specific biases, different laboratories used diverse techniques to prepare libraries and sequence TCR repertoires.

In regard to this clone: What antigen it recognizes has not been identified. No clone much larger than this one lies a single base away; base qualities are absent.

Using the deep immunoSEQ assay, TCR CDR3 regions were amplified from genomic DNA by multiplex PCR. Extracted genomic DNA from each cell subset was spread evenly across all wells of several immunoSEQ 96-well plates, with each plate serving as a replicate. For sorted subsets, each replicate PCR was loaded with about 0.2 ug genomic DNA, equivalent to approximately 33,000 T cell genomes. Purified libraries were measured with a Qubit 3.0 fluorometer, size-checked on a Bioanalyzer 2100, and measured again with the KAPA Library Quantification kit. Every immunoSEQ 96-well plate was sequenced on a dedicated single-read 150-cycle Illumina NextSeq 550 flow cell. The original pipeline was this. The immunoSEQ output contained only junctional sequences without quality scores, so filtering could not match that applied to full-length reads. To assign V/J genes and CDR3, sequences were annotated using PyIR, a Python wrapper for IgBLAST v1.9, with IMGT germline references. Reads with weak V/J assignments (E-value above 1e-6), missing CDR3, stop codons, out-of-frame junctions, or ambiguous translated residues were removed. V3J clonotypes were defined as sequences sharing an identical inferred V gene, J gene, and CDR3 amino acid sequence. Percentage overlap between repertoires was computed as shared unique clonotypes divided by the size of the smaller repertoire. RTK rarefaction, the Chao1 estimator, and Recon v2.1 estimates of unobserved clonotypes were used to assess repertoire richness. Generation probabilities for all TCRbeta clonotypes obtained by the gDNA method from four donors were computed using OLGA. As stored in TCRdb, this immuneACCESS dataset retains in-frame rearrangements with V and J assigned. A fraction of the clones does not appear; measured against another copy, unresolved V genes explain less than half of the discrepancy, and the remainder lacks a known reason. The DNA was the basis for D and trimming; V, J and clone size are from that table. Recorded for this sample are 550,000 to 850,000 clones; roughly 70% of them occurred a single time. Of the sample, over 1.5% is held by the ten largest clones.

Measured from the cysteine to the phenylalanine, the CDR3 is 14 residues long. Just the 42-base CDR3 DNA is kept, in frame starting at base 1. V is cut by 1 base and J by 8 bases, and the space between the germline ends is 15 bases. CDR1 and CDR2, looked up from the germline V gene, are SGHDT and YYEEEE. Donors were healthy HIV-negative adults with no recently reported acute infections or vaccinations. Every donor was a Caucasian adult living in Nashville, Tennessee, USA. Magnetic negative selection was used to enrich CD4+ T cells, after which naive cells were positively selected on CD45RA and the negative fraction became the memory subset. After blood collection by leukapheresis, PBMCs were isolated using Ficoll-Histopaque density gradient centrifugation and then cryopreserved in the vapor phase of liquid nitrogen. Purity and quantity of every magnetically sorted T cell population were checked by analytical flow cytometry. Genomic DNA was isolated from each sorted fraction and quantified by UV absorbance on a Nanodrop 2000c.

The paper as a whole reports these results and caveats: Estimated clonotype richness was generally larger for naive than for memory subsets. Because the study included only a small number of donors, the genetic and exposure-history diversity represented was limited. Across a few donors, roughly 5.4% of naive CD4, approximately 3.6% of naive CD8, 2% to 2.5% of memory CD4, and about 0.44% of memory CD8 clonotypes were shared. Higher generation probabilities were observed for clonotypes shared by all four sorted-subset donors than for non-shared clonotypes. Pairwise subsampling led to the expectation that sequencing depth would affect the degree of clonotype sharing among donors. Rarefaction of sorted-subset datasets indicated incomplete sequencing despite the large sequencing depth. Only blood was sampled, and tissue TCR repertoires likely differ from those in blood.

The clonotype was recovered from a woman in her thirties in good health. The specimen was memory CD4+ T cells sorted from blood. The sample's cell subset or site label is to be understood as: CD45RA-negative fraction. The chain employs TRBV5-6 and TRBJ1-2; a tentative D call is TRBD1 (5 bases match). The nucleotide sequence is TGTGCCAGCAGCTTGCTGGACACGGGTCTAGGCTACACCTTC. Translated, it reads CASSLLDTGLGYTF.